This TCR beta chain was identified during a study of T cell repertoires in cytomegalovirus infection. Findings and limits, study-wide: Dominant in the ex vivo response were TCR beta clonotypes restricted by HLA-C and specific for CMV.

This CDR3 is 13 amino acids long. Germline lookup yields CDR1 SQVTM and CDR2 ANQGSEA. Trimming shortened V by 3 bases and J by 3 bases, and 6 bases separated the two germline ends. As for this clonotype: The target antigen is unknown.

TCRdb processed the reads anew with MiXCR; each CDR3 protein has one entry. The sample includes approximately 170,000 distinct CDR3 sequences, 14% of them seen just once. This rearrangement joins TRBV29-1 to TRBJ2-6; D not certain. The source of this sequence is a human donor in good health (CMV status not recorded). Some clones in this sample may be carry-over from other donors' samples. Material for sequencing was PBMCs. The CDR3 is CSVEKFGANVLTF. For the CDR3, the DNA is TGCAGCGTTGAGAAGTTTGGGGCCAACGTCCTGACTTTC.